A selection of T cell receptor beta chains follows, all from one sample in a study of control samples from healthy donors and cancer patients. Measured with immunoSEQ multiplex PCR; TCRdb has only the in-frame clones, and not every one. The repertoire holds some 130,000 clones, with about nine tenths as singletons. The sequenced sample was blood. All receptors come from a man in his forties or fifties in good health. The CDR3 runs from the conserved cysteine through the conserved F or W. Fields, in order: clone size, CDR3 length, V gene, J gene, D gene, CDR3 protein, CDR3 DNA. The D gene is left open where the match is weak. Clone size is stated in some rows and not others, as once, few, many or a class when expanded.

clone_size: once; cdr3_length: 16; v_call: TRBV6-6; j_call: TRBJ2-5; d_call: -; cdr3_aa: CASSYSMAANSETQYF; cdr3_nt: TGTGCCAGCAGTTACTCGATGGCCGCCAACTCAGAGACCCAGTACTTC
clone_size: -; cdr3_length: 13; v_call: TRBV13; j_call: TRBJ2-1; d_call: -; cdr3_aa: CASSLGGLEEQFF; cdr3_nt: TGTGCCAGCAGCTTAGGGGGACTGGAGGAACAGTTCTTC
clone_size: -; cdr3_length: 18; v_call: TRBV7-3; j_call: TRBJ2-3; d_call: -; cdr3_aa: CASHTRDRFTLCTDTQYF; cdr3_nt: TGTGCCAGCCATACCAGGGACCGATTTACTCTTTGCACAGATACGCAGTATTTT
clone_size: -; cdr3_length: 14; v_call: TRBV2; j_call: TRBJ1-4; d_call: -; cdr3_aa: CASSPTRRNEKLFF; cdr3_nt: TGTGCCAGCAGCCCTACCCGCAGGAATGAAAAACTGTTTTTT
clone_size: -; cdr3_length: 15; v_call: TRBV11-2; j_call: TRBJ2-2; d_call: -; cdr3_aa: CASSLSAVGSGELFF; cdr3_nt: TGTGCCAGCAGCTTATCGGCGGTAGGATCCGGGGAGCTGTTTTTT
clone_size: few; cdr3_length: 16; v_call: TRBV30; j_call: TRBJ2-7; d_call: -; cdr3_aa: CAWSSLGIPLPYEQYF; cdr3_nt: TGTGCCTGGAGTTCCCTGGGGATCCCCCTCCCCTACGAGCAGTACTTC
clone_size: -; cdr3_length: 15; v_call: TRBV7-6; j_call: TRBJ2-1; d_call: -; cdr3_aa: CASAAPSTNYNEQFF; cdr3_nt: TGTGCCAGCGCCGCCCCCTCGACTAATTACAATGAGCAGTTCTTC
clone_size: few; cdr3_length: 15; v_call: TRBV27; j_call: TRBJ1-5; d_call: -; cdr3_aa: CASSLSGMGNQPQHF; cdr3_nt: TGTGCCAGCAGTTTATCAGGGATGGGCAATCAGCCCCAGCATTTT
clone_size: -; cdr3_length: 14; v_call: TRBV6-4; j_call: TRBJ1-1; d_call: -; cdr3_aa: CASSKRGGNTEAFF; cdr3_nt: TGTGCCAGCAGTAAGAGAGGGGGGAACACTGAAGCTTTCTTT
clone_size: once; cdr3_length: 13; v_call: TRBV6-5; j_call: TRBJ1-2; d_call: TRBD1; cdr3_aa: CASSRTGESGYTF; cdr3_nt: TGTGCCAGCAGCCGGACAGGGGAAAGCGGCTACACCTTC
clone_size: few; cdr3_length: 17; v_call: TRBV7-6; j_call: TRBJ1-6; d_call: -; cdr3_aa: CASSPLGTQGWNSPLHF; cdr3_nt: TGTGCCAGCAGCCCTCTCGGGACCCAGGGGTGGAATTCACCCCTCCACTTT
clone_size: few; cdr3_length: 13; v_call: TRBV15; j_call: TRBJ2-5; d_call: TRBD2; cdr3_aa: CATSRLGGETQYF; cdr3_nt: TGTGCCACCAGCAGATTGGGGGGGGAGACCCAGTACTTC
clone_size: few; cdr3_length: 14; v_call: TRBV19; j_call: TRBJ2-7; d_call: -; cdr3_aa: CASGTHLGAPEQYF; cdr3_nt: TGTGCCAGTGGGACCCATTTAGGGGCCCCCGAGCAGTACTTC
clone_size: -; cdr3_length: 14; v_call: TRBV5-8; j_call: TRBJ2-5; d_call: -; cdr3_aa: CASPRGTYQETQYF; cdr3_nt: TGTGCCAGCCCTCGAGGGACTTACCAAGAGACCCAGTACTTC
clone_size: few; cdr3_length: 14; v_call: TRBV2; j_call: TRBJ1-1; d_call: -; cdr3_aa: CASSEPGRGTEAFF; cdr3_nt: TGTGCCAGCAGTGAGCCAGGGAGGGGCACTGAAGCTTTCTTT
clone_size: -; cdr3_length: 14; v_call: TRBV5-1; j_call: TRBJ2-7; d_call: -; cdr3_aa: CASSYYTRNYEQYF; cdr3_nt: TGCGCCAGCAGCTATTACACAAGGAACTACGAGCAGTACTTC
clone_size: few; cdr3_length: 13; v_call: TRBV5-4; j_call: TRBJ1-5; d_call: -; cdr3_aa: CASSFDSSGPQHF; cdr3_nt: TGTGCCAGCAGCTTTGACAGCTCGGGGCCCCAGCATTTT
clone_size: -; cdr3_length: 15; v_call: TRBV5-1; j_call: TRBJ2-5; d_call: TRBD2; cdr3_aa: CASSFSSGGAETQYF; cdr3_nt: TGCGCCAGCAGCTTTAGTAGCGGGGGGGCTGAGACCCAGTACTTC
clone_size: -; cdr3_length: 13; v_call: TRBV10-3; j_call: TRBJ2-3; d_call: TRBD2; cdr3_aa: CATAGGFKDTQYF; cdr3_nt: TGTGCCACCGCCGGGGGGTTTAAAGATACGCAGTATTTT
clone_size: -; cdr3_length: 17; v_call: TRBV4-1; j_call: TRBJ1-1; d_call: -; cdr3_aa: CASSLGFASLMNTEAFF; cdr3_nt: TGCGCCAGCAGCCTCGGATTCGCGAGCCTAATGAACACTGAAGCTTTCTTT
clone_size: -; cdr3_length: 13; v_call: TRBV3-1/TRBV3-2; j_call: TRBJ1-1; d_call: -; cdr3_aa: CASSRRQYTEAFF; cdr3_nt: TGTGCCAGCAGCCGAAGACAGTACACTGAAGCTTTCTTT
clone_size: -; cdr3_length: 13; v_call: TRBV29-1; j_call: TRBJ2-1; d_call: TRBD1; cdr3_aa: CSVVGQGHNEQFF; cdr3_nt: TGCAGCGTTGTTGGACAGGGTCACAATGAGCAGTTCTTC
clone_size: -; cdr3_length: 17; v_call: TRBV27; j_call: TRBJ2-3; d_call: TRBD2; cdr3_aa: CASSSRAGGWVIGTQYF; cdr3_nt: TGTGCCAGCAGCTCCAGGGCGGGGGGCTGGGTAATCGGTACGCAGTATTTT
clone_size: -; cdr3_length: 17; v_call: TRBV3-1/TRBV3-2; j_call: TRBJ1-4; d_call: TRBD1; cdr3_aa: CASSQVGQGATNEKLFF; cdr3_nt: TGTGCCAGCAGCCAAGTTGGACAGGGGGCAACTAATGAAAAACTGTTTTTT
clone_size: once; cdr3_length: 16; v_call: TRBV5-5; j_call: TRBJ2-2; d_call: -; cdr3_aa: CASSFTGRQNTGELFF; cdr3_nt: TGTGCCAGCAGCTTCACGGGACGCCAAAACACCGGGGAGCTGTTTTTT
clone_size: -; cdr3_length: 15; v_call: TRBV4-2; j_call: TRBJ1-2; d_call: -; cdr3_aa: CASSQDFEGVWGYTF; cdr3_nt: TGTGCCAGCAGCCAAGATTTTGAGGGGGTCTGGGGCTACACCTTC
clone_size: -; cdr3_length: 14; v_call: TRBV10-3; j_call: TRBJ1-1; d_call: -; cdr3_aa: CAIRKANMNTEAFF; cdr3_nt: TGTGCCATCAGGAAGGCTAATATGAACACTGAAGCTTTCTTT
clone_size: -; cdr3_length: 14; v_call: TRBV5-6; j_call: TRBJ2-3; d_call: -; cdr3_aa: CASSLGRPSDTQYF; cdr3_nt: TGTGCCAGCAGCTTAGGTAGACCATCGGATACGCAGTATTTT
clone_size: -; cdr3_length: 16; v_call: TRBV5-4; j_call: TRBJ2-1; d_call: TRBD2; cdr3_aa: CASSPGKRGGSNEQFF; cdr3_nt: TGTGCCAGCAGCCCCGGAAAGCGGGGGGGCTCAAATGAGCAGTTCTTC
clone_size: -; cdr3_length: 13; v_call: TRBV12-5; j_call: TRBJ2-5; d_call: -; cdr3_aa: CASGLSGSETQYF; cdr3_nt: TGTGCTAGTGGTTTGTCCGGGTCGGAGACCCAGTACTTC
clone_size: -; cdr3_length: 14; v_call: TRBV18; j_call: TRBJ1-1; d_call: -; cdr3_aa: CASSPQLGNTEAFF; cdr3_nt: TGTGCCAGCTCACCACAGTTGGGGAACACTGAAGCTTTCTTT
clone_size: -; cdr3_length: 15; v_call: TRBV11-2; j_call: TRBJ2-7; d_call: TRBD1; cdr3_aa: CASSPTGQGRGEQYF; cdr3_nt: TGTGCCAGCAGCCCCACTGGACAGGGCCGGGGCGAGCAGTACTTC
clone_size: -; cdr3_length: 12; v_call: TRBV9; j_call: TRBJ2-1; d_call: -; cdr3_aa: CASSAAANEQFF; cdr3_nt: TGTGCCAGCAGCGCGGCAGCGAATGAGCAGTTCTTC
clone_size: -; cdr3_length: 17; v_call: TRBV28; j_call: TRBJ2-6; d_call: -; cdr3_aa: CASRRDTGLAGANVLTF; cdr3_nt: TGTGCCAGCAGACGCGACACGGGGTTGGCTGGGGCCAACGTCCTGACTTTC